The 20 T cell receptor beta chains presented below share a single source sample, sequenced in a study of cytomegalovirus exposure and HLA in healthy donors. The PCR was carried out with 60 Vbeta primers and 13 Jbeta primers. Profiling relied on immunoSEQ multiplex PCR, and the TCRdb table lists in-frame clones only, not all of them. The sample has 110,000 to 150,000 clones, under 90% seen once. The sample was PBMCs. All receptors derive from a boy aged 2 to 9 in good health and CMV-seronegative.

The V and J genes are TRBV15 and TRBJ1-5, with a tentative D call TRBD1 (6 bases). This CDR3 has 12 residues. Trimming pared 7 bases from V and 10 bases from J, leaving 14 bases between. In germline, CDR1 is LNHNV, CDR2 YYDKDF (reference sequence). This CDR3 reads CATTSGHRPQHF. The CDR3 bases are TGTGCCACCACCTCGGGACACCGACCCCAGCATTTT.

The chain couples TRBV2 to TRBJ2-2, with 16 bases that match TRBD2. The CDR3 extends over 18 amino acids. V lost 7 bases and J lost 4; bases outside the gene matches: 9. Germline CDR1 is SNHLY and CDR2 is FYNNEI. CDR3 sequence (DNA): TGTGCCAGCACCCAAGGGACTAGCGGGAGGGGTGGCACCGGGGAGCTGTTTTTT. It is translated as CASTQGTSGRGGTGELFF.

The genes are TRBV4-3 and TRBJ2-7; TRBD2 matches at 7 bases. V shed 4 bases, J shed 4 bases, and the junction held 7 bases outside the gene matches. The CDR3 runs to 14 residues. Germline loops: CDR1 LGHNA, CDR2 YSLEER. The CDR3 nucleotides are TGCGCCAGCAGCCCGGGACTATCCCTTTACGAGCAGTACTTC. It specifies CASSPGLSLYEQYF.

The chain is built from TRBV15 and TRBJ1-5; D gene ambiguous. V gave up 1 base and J gave up 0 bases, with 7 bases separating them. Germline V gives CDR1 LNHNV, CDR2 YYDKDF (reference sequence). CDR3 length: 15 residues. Written as DNA, the CDR3 is TGTGCCACCAGCAGAGGCAGGCATAGCAATCAGCCCCAGCATTTT. It encodes CATSRGRHSNQPQHF.

This chain joins TRBV7-8 and TRBJ2-7, with D hard to call. Germline CDR1 is SGHVS and CDR2 is FQNEAQ. V was clipped by 5 bases and J by 5 bases, with 13 bases between them. The CDR3 covers 13 residues. CDR3 sequence (DNA): TGTGCCAGCAGCCCCTGGAGTTTAAACGAGCAGTACTTC. Translating gives CASSPWSLNEQYF.

V usage is TRBV7-9 and J usage is TRBJ1-1, with 8 positions matching TRBD1. Germline values: CDR1 SEHNR, CDR2 FQNEAQ (reference sequence). The junction had 3 bases not matched to a gene; V was cut back by 1 base and J by 2 bases. This CDR3 region has 15 residues. The CDR3 nucleotides read TGTGCCAGCAGCTTAGGACAGGGGAAAAACACTGAAGCTTTCTTT. It encodes CASSLGQGKNTEAFF.

There are a few counts of this clone. J is TRBJ2-1 and V is TRBV18; no clear D. The CDR3 is made up of 12 amino acids. Germline loops: CDR1 KGHSH, CDR2 LQKENI. V was clipped by 6 bases and J by 8 bases, with 11 bases between them. The DNA of the CDR3 is TGTGCCAGCTCGTCCTCGGGTGATGAGCAGTTCTTC. Its translation is CASSSSGDEQFF. Using reference TRBV18 and TRBJ2-1 for the parts outside the CDR3, the full variable domain is NAGVMQNPRHLVRRRGQEARLRCSPMKGHSHVYWYRQLPEEGLKFMVYLQKENIIDESGMPKERFSAEFPKEGPSILRIQQVVRGDSAAYFCASSSSGDEQFFGPGTRLTVL.

As DNA, the CDR3 is TGTGCCAGCAGCCCCGGGACTAGCGGGAGGTGGGAGACCCAGTACTTC. The encoded protein is CASSPGTSGRWETQYF. V usage is TRBV7-3 and J usage is TRBJ2-5; 15 bases map to TRBD2. Germline V gene lookup returns CDR1 SGHTA and CDR2 FQGTGA. The CDR3 covers 16 residues. J lost 5 bases, V lost 5 bases, and 6 bases had no gene match.

The chain is built from TRBV7-9 and TRBJ1-2; no reliable D call. Germline CDR1 SEHNR, CDR2 FQNEAQ (reference sequence). Trimming took off 5 bases at V and 8 bases at J, with 21 bases between the two ends. The CDR3 has 15 residues. The CDR3 reads CASSPPRRSPGGYTF. The CDR3 nucleotides are TGTGCCAGCAGCCCACCTCGGCGGTCACCGGGAGGCTACACCTTC.

This clone occurred once. The rearrangement uses TRBV11-2 and TRBJ2-7, with 10 nucleotides matching TRBD1. This CDR3 is built from 15 residues. Germline values: CDR1 SGHAT, CDR2 FQNNGV. V trimming: 4 bases; J trimming: 2 bases; junction bases outside the gene matches: 5. The DNA of the CDR3 is TGTGCCAGCAGCTCACTAGGACAGGGGGCCTACGAGCAGTACTTC. Its protein is CASSSLGQGAYEQYF.

A single count supports this clone. The chain couples TRBV7-2 to TRBJ1-2; 10 nucleotides line up with TRBD1. The CDR3 length is 14 residues. CDR1 and CDR2 from the germline V gene are SGHTA and FQGNSA. The V and J ends lost 1 base and 6 bases, in that order; junction bases with no gene match: 2. The CDR3 spells CASSLGTGGDGYTF. The CDR3 DNA reads as TGTGCCAGCAGCTTAGGGACAGGGGGGGATGGCTACACCTTC.

V gene TRBV6-1 combines with J gene TRBJ1-2; 7 positions agree with TRBD1. This CDR3 region has 16 residues. Germline CDR1 is MNHNS and CDR2 is SASEGT. V shed 0 bases and J 8 bases; nucleotides not matched to a gene: 12. The DNA for the CDR3 is TGTGCCAGCAGTGAAGCTCTGATAAGGACAGGAGGCGGCTACACCTTC. This translates into CASSEALIRTGGGYTF.

The count of this clone is one. The V and J genes are TRBV6-1 and TRBJ2-5, with TRBD2 matching 12 bases. The DNA matches TRBJ2-7 better at its end, which makes the J call doubtful. This CDR3 is built from 15 residues. The germline V gene encodes CDR1 MNHNS and CDR2 SASEGT. The CDR3 here is CASKRTSGISYEQYF. For the CDR3, the DNA is TGTGCCAGCAAAAGGACTAGCGGGATTTCTTACGAGCAGTACTTC.

V and J are TRBV28 and TRBJ2-3; 8 bases are a match to TRBD2. CDR1 and CDR2 from the germline V gene are MDHEN and SYDVKM. J lost 2 bases, V lost 6 bases, and 7 bases had no gene match. CDR3 length equals 15 residues. The CDR3 DNA sequence: TGTGCCAGCAGACCGACTAGCGTCAACACAGATACGCAGTATTTT. Its protein is CASRPTSVNTDTQYF.

This chain links TRBV7-3 with TRBJ1-2; D might be TRBD1 (5 bases). The CDR3 totals 13 residues. The V end lost 5 bases, the J end lost 8 bases, and 15 bases lay between the germline ends. CDR1 SGHTA and CDR2 FQGTGA come from the germline V gene. The CDR3: CASSPVGGIGYTF. For the CDR3, the DNA is TGTGCCAGCAGCCCGGTCGGGGGAATAGGCTACACCTTC.

In its sample, this clone ranks as medium-sized. The chain carries TRBV4-2 and TRBJ1-1, with TRBD1 as a possible D gene (5 bases). Germline loops: CDR1 LGHNA, CDR2 YNFKEQ. V was cut by 0 bases and J by 5 bases, with 16 bases left in between. The CDR3 consists of 16 residues. CDR3 amino acids: CASSQEAGGGLTEAFF. The CDR3 DNA sequence: TGTGCCAGCAGCCAAGAAGCCGGCGGGGGGTTGACTGAAGCTTTCTTT.

Note on this clone: This sample includes further DNA sequences coding for the same CDR3. The CDR3 DNA sequence: TGTGCCAGCAGCCGACAGGGAGCTAACTATGGCTACACCTTC. Its translation is CASSRQGANYGYTF. The chain links TRBV6-5 to TRBJ1-2; 7 bases map to TRBD1. The CDR3 has 14 residues. CDR1 is MNHEY, CDR2 SVGAGI, per germline. The J segment lost 0 bases and the V segment lost 6 bases, leaving 4 bases of the junction unmatched.

This clone was detected only once. CDR3 coding DNA: TGTGCCAGCAGTGGACTCGACAGGGGTCCAACTAATGAAAAACTGTTTTTT. Translating gives CASSGLDRGPTNEKLFF. V is TRBV25-1 and J is TRBJ1-4; 8 nucleotides line up with TRBD1. Germline values: CDR1 MGHDK, CDR2 SYGVNS. The J segment lost 0 bases and the V segment lost 4 bases, leaving 7 bases of the junction unmatched. This CDR3 is 17 amino acids long.

The chain couples TRBV28 to TRBJ1-2; D is unresolved. V was trimmed by 3 bases and J by 2 bases, leaving 10 bases between them. The CDR3 runs 14 residues. From germline, CDR1 is MDHEN and CDR2 SYDVKM. The CDR3 DNA sequence: TGTGCCAGCAGTTTTTTCGATCTAAACTATGGCTACACCTTC. Residues: CASSFFDLNYGYTF.

This chain joins TRBV7-3 and TRBJ1-2; 8 bases match TRBD1. V shed 0 bases and J 4 bases; nucleotides not matched to a gene: 4. CDR1 is SGHTA, CDR2 FQGTGA, per germline. The CDR3 length is 15 residues. This chain's CDR3 is CASSLTGQGSYGYTF. The CDR3, as DNA: TGTGCCAGCAGCTTAACCGGACAGGGTTCCTATGGCTACACCTTC.